This is a list of T cell receptor beta chains from one sample in a study of CD8+ T cells in alopecia areata. Here immunoSEQ multiplex PCR was the method, and the copy in TCRdb shows in-frame clones only, minus some. The table includes 100,000 to 150,000 clones, about 50% detected once. Sequencing was performed on CD8+ T cells sorted from blood, taken at week 0. Receptors were obtained from a human donor with alopecia areata. The CDR3 runs from the conserved cysteine through the conserved F or W. The order of the fields is J gene, V gene, CDR3 protein.

TRBJ2-1,TRBV6-1,CASSDSSGPKNEQFF
TRBJ2-7,TRBV13,CASSNTHLTSGASYEQYF
TRBJ2-1,TRBV7-9,CASSSSRAADYNEQFF
TRBJ2-5,TRBV19,CASSMAGTVGETQYF
TRBJ2-3,TRBV30,CAWSVPSEAATDTQYF
TRBJ1-5,TRBV4-3,CASSQGGGQPQHF
TRBJ1-2,TRBV5-6,CASSFSARALSHPIGYTF
TRBJ1-1,TRBV19,CASRGKWGATEAFF
TRBJ2-1,TRBV27,CASSLSEADNEQFF
TRBJ1-1,TRBV29-1,CSANGRFQSGAFF
TRBJ2-7,TRBV7-9,CASSSPATYEQYF
TRBJ2-3,TRBV10-3,CAISESGYDTQYF
TRBJ1-1,TRBV30,CAWSVGGGMNTEAFF
TRBJ2-7,TRBV7-2,CASSLTDGSYEQYF
TRBJ1-1,TRBV29-1,CSVITGNTEAFF
TRBJ2-7,TRBV14,CASSARSRPRPFYEQYF
TRBJ1-3,TRBV14,CASSLETLPSGNTIYF
TRBJ2-7,TRBV6-6,CASGDGYEQYF
TRBJ2-7,TRBV7-8,CASSPPMTYEQYF
TRBJ2-7,TRBV29-1,CSVVEDEQYF
TRBJ2-3,TRBV7-9,CASSRKVFTDTQYF
TRBJ2-1,TRBV5-1,CASSWSGYNEQFF
TRBJ2-7,TRBV29-1,CSVEDPGTARGEQYF
TRBJ2-6,TRBV15,CATSTPGGGGANVLTF
TRBJ1-2,TRBV9,CASSSRTEANYGYTF
TRBJ2-7,TRBV19,CASSIAGISYEQYF
TRBJ1-1,TRBV5-6,CASSLVEGDEAFF